This TCR beta chain was recorded in a study of shared clonotypes between healthy human individuals. Each of the donors was a healthy adult who was HIV-negative and had not had a recent acute infection or vaccination. Looked up from germline, CDR1 is MNHNS and CDR2 is SASEGT. CDR3 length: 14 residues. The V end was cut by 4 bases, the J end by 2 bases, with 9 bases between. Comment on this clone: Other DNA variants within this sample encode the same CDR3.

Some clones are missing from TCRdb's copy, which holds only in-frame ones; the method was immunoSEQ multiplex PCR. This sample carries approximately 2.3 million clones, 93% of them seen once, and the ten largest clones take 0.3% to 0.4%. Source material: naive CD4+ T cells from PBMCs. Subset defined: CD45RA+ positively selected. The rearrangement joins TRBV6-1 to TRBJ2-1; no reliable D call. The sequence came from a man in his late teens or twenties in good health. Some clones in this sample may be carry-over from other donors' samples. DNA for the CDR3: TGTGCCAGCAGTGGGACCCGTACCTACAATGAGCAGTTCTTC. It encodes CASSGTRTYNEQFF.